The clone carrying this TCR beta chain has only a few counts. This CDR3 contains 14 residues. Losses at the gene ends were 5 bases for V and 4 bases for J; bases not matched to a gene: 6. CDR1 and CDR2 from the germline V gene are SGHTA and FQGNSA. Unique molecular identifiers were built into the TCRbeta library. TCRdb fed the PCR reads into MiXCR, producing one record per CDR3 protein. The sample yields about 540,000 distinct CDR3 sequences, around 16% seen once. These data come from a study of T-cell reconstitution after alpha-beta-depleted transplantation in children. Here the sequenced sample was PBMCs from the stem cell graft donor, taken from the stem cell graft. The sequence came from a human donor who donated a stem cell graft to a child with acute lymphoblastic leukemia. The chain has TRBV7-2 and TRBJ2-7, with 9 bases identical to TRBD2. The CDR3 DNA is TGTGCCAGCAGCCTTGGACTAGCGAGATACGAGCAGTACTTC. Encoded protein: CASSLGLARYEQYF. The whole variable domain, filled in from reference TRBV7-2 and TRBJ2-7, reads GAGVSQSPSNKVTEKGKDVELRCDPISGHTALYWYRQSLGQGLEFLIYFQGNSAPDKSGLPSDRFSAERTGGSVSTLTIQRTQQEDSAVYLCASSLGLARYEQYFGPGTRLTVT.